This is a list of T cell receptor beta chains from one sample in a study of T-cell memory formation after mild COVID-19. In TCRdb, the 5' RACE reads were re-called with MiXCR into one record per CDR3 protein. There are 300,000 to 400,000 distinct CDR3 sequences in the sample; about 13% occur only once, and about 20% lies in the top ten. The sample was PBMCs or a T cell subset sorted from them (not recorded which). These receptors were collected from a man between 18 and 35 years old who had mild COVID-19 (a few samples of this study predate the infection). Cell type and time point are not known. The conserved cysteine and the conserved F or W are not part of the CDR3 here. D genes are given only for firm matches.

d_call: .
v_call: TRBV11-2
j_call: TRBJ1-1
cdr3_length: 12
cdr3_aa: ASSLGQSNTEAF

d_call: .
v_call: TRBV7-9
j_call: TRBJ2-2
cdr3_length: 13
cdr3_aa: ASTPGQRNTGELF

d_call: .
v_call: TRBV4-3
j_call: TRBJ1-2
cdr3_length: 13
cdr3_aa: ASSQDLRTTYGYT

d_call: TRBD2
v_call: TRBV30
j_call: TRBJ2-1
cdr3_length: 12
cdr3_aa: AWREAGGIHEQF

d_call: .
v_call: TRBV7-9
j_call: TRBJ1-1
cdr3_length: 11
cdr3_aa: ASSLEQGTEAF

d_call: TRBD1
v_call: TRBV12-5
j_call: TRBJ2-1
cdr3_length: 12
cdr3_aa: ASGFGTGVFEQF

d_call: .
v_call: TRBV10-3
j_call: TRBJ1-6
cdr3_length: 14
cdr3_aa: AISERLEGWNSPLH

d_call: .
v_call: TRBV7-9
j_call: TRBJ1-2
cdr3_length: 12
cdr3_aa: ASSSDSVNYGYT

d_call: .
v_call: TRBV15
j_call: TRBJ1-6
cdr3_length: 14
cdr3_aa: ATSRDLDQASSPLH

d_call: TRBD1
v_call: TRBV6-6
j_call: TRBJ2-2
cdr3_length: 13
cdr3_aa: ASSSDRENTGELF

d_call: .
v_call: TRBV24-1
j_call: TRBJ1-4
cdr3_length: 15
cdr3_aa: ATSDPHGQEDNEKLF